One TCR beta chain is described in this entry. This sample was included in a study of T cell responses to AZD1222 COVID-19 vaccine. The CDR3 loop spans 15 amino acids. Trimming took off 2 bases at V and 5 bases at J, with 15 bases between the two ends. The assay was immunoSEQ multiplex PCR, and TCRdb's table has in-frame clones only and misses some. The profile shows roughly 120,000 clones, 85% to 90% of them singletons. Sequenced material: peripheral blood, taken on day 0 of AZD1222 vaccination. V gene TRBV23-1 combines with J gene TRBJ1-2, with TRBD1 as a possible D gene (6 bases). TRBV23-1 is assigned to the ORF class and has an uncertain function. The clonotype comes from an adult in good health. In DNA, the CDR3 is TGCGCCAGCAGTCAAGAGAGGGGGGATTGGTATGGCTACACCTTC. It yields the protein CASSQERGDWYGYTF.